A selection of T cell receptor beta chains follows, all from one sample in a study of cytomegalovirus exposure and HLA in healthy donors. Assay used: immunoSEQ multiplex PCR; TCRdb lists only in-frame clones, some missing. Here the sample spans 150,000 to 250,000 clones, approximately 78% being singletons. Sequencing was performed on PBMCs. The receptors stem from a woman between 50 and 59 years old in good health and CMV-seropositive. The CDR3 runs from the conserved cysteine through the conserved F or W. Each record gives: V gene, D gene, J gene, clone size, CDR3 DNA, CDR3 protein. D genes are given only for firm matches. Only some rows state a clone size, as once, few, many or a class for expanded clones.

>TRBV29-1|NA|TRBJ2-3|NA
TGCAGCGTAGATCCTCAGGGCACAGATACGCAGTATTTT
CSVDPQGTDTQYF
>TRBV5-1|TRBD1|TRBJ2-7|NA
TGCGCCAGCAGCGCCGGACAGGGCTCCTACGAGCAGTACTTC
CASSAGQGSYEQYF
>TRBV7-2|TRBD2|TRBJ2-4|NA
TGTGCCAGCAGCCCGTGGACTAGCGGGATCGCCAAAAACATTCAGTACTTC
CASSPWTSGIAKNIQYF
>TRBV5-1|TRBD1|TRBJ2-5|NA
TGCGCCAGCAGCTGGGACAGGGGGCCAGGGACCCAGTACTTC
CASSWDRGPGTQYF
>TRBV27|TRBD1|TRBJ2-6|NA
TGTGCCAGCAGTTTTGGGACAGGGGCTCCTGGGGCCAACGTCCTGACTTTC
CASSFGTGAPGANVLTF
>TRBV4-1|NA|TRBJ2-6|NA
TGCGCCAGCAGCCAAGTTGAGGAAAGACCCATATTCTCTGGGGCCAACGTCCTGACTTTC
CASSQVEERPIFSGANVLTF
>TRBV18|TRBD1|TRBJ1-1|NA
TGTGCCAGCTCAACCGACAGGGGGTCCACTGAAGCTTTCTTT
CASSTDRGSTEAFF
>TRBV28|NA|TRBJ1-2|few
TGTGCCAGCAGTCCTACTCGGCGGTTCTATGGCTACACCTTC
CASSPTRRFYGYTF
>TRBV7-2|TRBD1|TRBJ1-4|NA
TGTGCCAGCAGCTTAGGGGACAGTAATGAAAAACTGTTTTTT
CASSLGDSNEKLFF
>TRBV6-5|TRBD1|TRBJ1-2|NA
TGTGCCAGCACCAACAGGGGCTCCGGGGGTGGCTACACCTTC
CASTNRGSGGGYTF
>TRBV7-2|NA|TRBJ2-7|few
TGTGCCAGCAGCTACGGGGGATCCTACGAGCAGTACTTC
CASSYGGSYEQYF
>TRBV18|NA|TRBJ2-3|NA
TGTGCCAGCTCACCACGGATAGCTTCGAGCACAGATACGCAGTATTTT
CASSPRIASSTDTQYF
>TRBV10-3|NA|TRBJ1-1|NA
TGTGCCATCAGGGCCAGGAGGGATAGCGACACTGAAGCTTTCTTT
CAIRARRDSDTEAFF
>TRBV7-8|NA|TRBJ1-4|NA
TGTGCCAGCACCTCGGATCCGACAGGTTACGAAAAACTGTTTTTT
CASTSDPTGYEKLFF
>TRBV10-2|NA|TRBJ2-5|NA
TGCGCCAGCAGTTGGGAGCCGGGAGAGACCCAGTACTTC
CASSWEPGETQYF
>TRBV2|TRBD1|TRBJ1-4|NA
TGTGCCAGCACTGTCGGGACAGACCTTGAAAAACTGTTTTTT
CASTVGTDLEKLFF
>TRBV15|NA|TRBJ1-4|once
TGTGCCACCGCGGCCTTGTCGGAAAAACTGTTTTTT
CATAALSEKLFF
>TRBV4-3|TRBD1|TRBJ2-7|NA
TGCGCCAGCAGCCAAGAGTTACAGGGGGCCTACGAGCAGTACTTC
CASSQELQGAYEQYF
>TRBV7-9|NA|TRBJ1-1|NA
TGTGCCAGCAGGTCTATAGCGAACACTGAAGCTTTCTTT
CASRSIANTEAFF
>TRBV27|TRBD1|TRBJ1-1|NA
TGTGCCAGCAGTCCTCTCCCGGGACAGGGTAACACTGAAGCTTTCTTT
CASSPLPGQGNTEAFF
>TRBV11-2|NA|TRBJ2-7|NA
TGTGCCAGCAGCCCCAAGGGGGACCAGGAGCAGTACTTC
CASSPKGDQEQYF
>TRBV7-2|NA|TRBJ1-1|NA
TGTGCCAGCAGCAAGACAAGTGAAGCTTTCTTT
CASSKTSEAFF
>TRBV15|TRBD2|TRBJ2-7|NA
TGTGCCACCAGCATAGGGACTAGCGCCGCCTACGAGCAGTACTTC
CATSIGTSAAYEQYF
>TRBV5-1|TRBD2|TRBJ2-1|NA
TGCGCCAGCAGCTTGATTGGGACTAGCACAAACAATGAGCAGTTCTTC
CASSLIGTSTNNEQFF
>TRBV19|TRBD1|TRBJ1-2|NA
TGTGCCAGTACCCTACCGGACAGGAACTATGGCTACACCTTC
CASTLPDRNYGYTF
>TRBV7-9|TRBD2|TRBJ2-7|NA
TGTGCCAGCAGCCAGAGGACTAGCGGGACCTACGAGCAGTACTTC
CASSQRTSGTYEQYF
>TRBV5-1|TRBD1|TRBJ1-2|NA
TGCGCCAGCAGCTGGACCTTGGGACAGGGCTATGGCTACACCTTC
CASSWTLGQGYGYTF
>TRBV2|NA|TRBJ1-6|once
TGTGCCAGCACCGGGACTCCTGCTCCGGTTTCACCCCTCCACTTT
CASTGTPAPVSPLHF
>TRBV19|NA|TRBJ1-2|once
TGTGCCAGTAGTTCTTACTCCGGACAAGTCTATGGCTACACCTTC
CASSSYSGQVYGYTF
>TRBV7-3|TRBD1|TRBJ1-1|NA
TGTGCCAGCAGCTTCGTCCATCAGGGGGTCGGATCTGAAGCTTTCTTT
CASSFVHQGVGSEAFF
>TRBV7-9|NA|TRBJ2-5|NA
TGTGCCAGCAGCCCCGGGACTCTCAACCAAGAGACCCAGTACTTC
CASSPGTLNQETQYF
>TRBV9|NA|TRBJ2-5|NA
TGTGCCAGCAGCGGAACGACAGGCTCACAAGAGACCCAGTACTTC
CASSGTTGSQETQYF
>TRBV5-6|NA|TRBJ1-4|few
TGTGCCAGCAGCTTCAGGGCTAATGAAAAACTGTTTTTT
CASSFRANEKLFF
>TRBV28|NA|TRBJ1-2|NA
TGTGCCAGCAGTTTATCGGGGGGTGGCTATGGCTACACCTTC
CASSLSGGGYGYTF
>TRBV5-1|TRBD1|TRBJ2-7|once
TGCGCCAGCAGCTTGGCTCCGGGACAGGGGGCCAACGAGCAGTACTTC
CASSLAPGQGANEQYF
>TRBV27|NA|TRBJ1-1|NA
TGTGCCAGCAGGCTGGGGGGGCGGGTGGTGAACACTGAAGCTTTCTTT
CASRLGGRVVNTEAFF
>TRBV10-3|TRBD2|TRBJ2-2|NA
TGTGCCATCTGGGCTAGCGGGAGACGCGCCGGGGAGCTGTTTTTT
CAIWASGRRAGELFF
>TRBV6-5|TRBD1|TRBJ1-5|once
TGTGCCAGCAGTTTAGACAGGGTCGATCAGCCCCAGCATTTT
CASSLDRVDQPQHF
>TRBV6-6|NA|TRBJ2-3|NA
TGTGCCAGCAGTTCAGTCCAGGAAGATACGCAGTATTTT
CASSSVQEDTQYF
>TRBV23-1|NA|TRBJ1-1|NA
TGCGCCAGCAGTCCACAGGGACGGAACACTGAAGCTTTCTTT
CASSPQGRNTEAFF
>TRBV11-2|TRBD2|TRBJ2-1|NA
TGTGCCAGCAGCTTAGATCGGGGGGAAAAGCAGTTCTTC
CASSLDRGEKQFF
>TRBV19|TRBD1|TRBJ2-4|NA
TGTGCCAGTAGTATAGACCCCTCGACAGGGGTTCAGTACTTC
CASSIDPSTGVQYF
>TRBV5-6|NA|TRBJ1-6|NA
TGTGCCAGCAGCTTGGGTTCCGTGACGGAGAGCTCCTATAATTCACCCCTCCACTTT
CASSLGSVTESSYNSPLHF
>TRBV19|NA|TRBJ2-3|NA
TGTGCCAGTAGCACAGGCGGGAATGCAGATACGCAGTATTTT
CASSTGGNADTQYF
>TRBV10-3|NA|TRBJ1-1|NA
TGTGCCATCAGTGAGTGGGGGCGCGGGAACACTGAAGCTTTCTTT
CAISEWGRGNTEAFF
>TRBV6-5|TRBD1|TRBJ2-7|NA
TGTGCCAGCTCACGGGCACAGGGGACCCTTTACGAGCAGTACTTC
CASSRAQGTLYEQYF
>TRBV27|TRBD2|TRBJ2-1|once
TGTGCCAGCAGTTTGGCTAGCGGGCGAACCGAGCAGTTCTTC
CASSLASGRTEQFF
>TRBV5-1|NA|TRBJ2-7|NA
TGCGCCAGCAGCTTGGGACAACCTTTTGACGAGCAGTACTTC
CASSLGQPFDEQYF
>TRBV10-2|NA|TRBJ1-1|NA
TGCGCCAGCAGGAGTTGGGGCGAGTGGAGTTTGAACACTGAAGCTTTCTTT
CASRSWGEWSLNTEAFF
>TRBV7-2|TRBD1|TRBJ1-2|once
TGTGCCAGCAGCCGAGGACAGGGAAGCTATGGCTACACCTTC
CASSRGQGSYGYTF
>TRBV6-5|TRBD1|TRBJ2-7|few
TGTGCCAGCAGTTACAAATCGACAGGGGGCCAGTACTTC
CASSYKSTGGQYF
>TRBV21-1|NA|TRBJ2-4|NA
TGTGCCAGCAGCAAAGGAGGAACAGGGGGCGACATTCAGTACTTC
CASSKGGTGGDIQYF
>TRBV2|NA|TRBJ1-1|NA
TGTGCCAGCAGTGCAGCCCTGGCTGGTGGCACTGAAGCTTTCTTT
CASSAALAGGTEAFF
>TRBV10-3|TRBD1|TRBJ2-6|once
TGTGCCATCAGAACAGGGGGCCGTGGGGCCAACGTCCTGACTTTC
CAIRTGGRGANVLTF
>TRBV16|NA|TRBJ1-5|NA
TGTGCCAGCAGCCGGACAGAGAGCAATCAGCCCCAGCATTTT
CASSRTESNQPQHF
>TRBV5-8|NA|TRBJ1-1|NA
TGTGCCAGCCGTACAGGGCGTCGAATGGACACTGAAGCTTTCTTT
CASRTGRRMDTEAFF
>TRBV7-2|NA|TRBJ1-5|NA
TGTGCCAGCAGCTTAGACAGAAATCAGCCCCAGCATTTT
CASSLDRNQPQHF
>TRBV5-1|TRBD1|TRBJ2-4|NA
TGCGCCAGCAGCGCCTCGACAGGGGTCAACAGTCAGTACTTC
CASSASTGVNSQYF